This record covers a single T cell receptor beta chain. These data originate in a study of blood T cell repertoires in COVID-19. For the study at large: The cDNA or gDNA used as material had been derived from T cells, B-cell-depleted T cells, or PBMCs.

This CDR3 region has 18 residues. Germline V gene lookup returns CDR1 SGHNT and CDR2 YYREEE (reference sequence). Trimming at V came to 1 base and at J to 1 base, leaving 10 bases not matched to a gene. In the original processing: How many nucleated cells were present was estimated from reference gene primer amplification. The assay was immunoSEQ multiplex PCR, and TCRdb's table has in-frame clones only and misses some. V, J and clone size were drawn from that table, and D and trimming were deduced from the DNA. The table lists over 200,000 clones, about 90% of them singletons. The chain is built from TRBV5-4 and TRBJ2-2; TRBD2 aligns across 7 bases. Sequencing used peripheral blood. This receptor was identified in a man between 40 and 49 years old with active or convalescent COVID-19. CDR3 protein: CASSLSLSLAENTGELFF. In DNA, the CDR3 is TGTGCCAGCAGCTTGAGTCTCAGCCTAGCGGAGAACACCGGGGAGCTGTTTTTT. The full variable domain, its missing parts supplied by reference TRBV5-4 and TRBJ2-2, is ETGVTQSPTHLIKTRGQQVTLRCSSQSGHNTVSWYQQALGQGPQFIFQYYREEENGRGNFPPRFSGLQFPNYSSELNVNALELDDSALYLCASSLSLSLAENTGELFFGEGSRLTVL.